Below, one T cell receptor (beta chain) is given with its context. Under the authors' procedure: From reference gene primer amplification, estimates of nucleated cell counts were derived. Profiling relied on immunoSEQ multiplex PCR, and the TCRdb table lists in-frame clones only, not all of them. V and J calls and clone size are those listed in that table; D and trimming were worked out from the DNA. The profile shows tens of thousands of clones, roughly 80% of them singletons. This specimen comes from a study of blood T cell repertoires in COVID-19. Study as a whole: The United States, Italy and Spain were the sources of the acute and convalescent COVID-19 samples. The analysed material was cDNA or gDNA that came from T cells, B-cell-depleted T cells, or PBMCs.

CDR3 length: 12 residues. The germline gives CDR1 MDHEN, CDR2 SYDVKM. Trimming left V 3 bases short and J 1 base short, with 4 bases between. Material: peripheral blood. This TCR was recovered from a woman aged 45-65 years with acute or convalescent COVID-19. V usage is TRBV28 and J usage is TRBJ2-7; D is uncertain. The CDR3 DNA sequence: TGTGCCAGCAGTTTTCGTTCCTACGAGCAGTACTTC. This codes for CASSFRSYEQYF.